A single sample gave rise to the 6 T cell receptor beta chains below, sequenced in a study of cytomegalovirus exposure and HLA in healthy donors. Primers for the PCR totalled 60 Vbeta and 13 Jbeta. Assay used: immunoSEQ multiplex PCR; TCRdb lists only in-frame clones, some missing. The data show some 110,000 clones, 77% seen once. Sequenced sample: PBMCs. The receptors originated from a man in his fifties in good health and CMV-seropositive.

This clone was observed a handful of times. The chain recombines TRBV30 with TRBJ2-7, with 7 bases matching TRBD1. This CDR3 is built from 12 residues. Germline-derived CDR1 and CDR2 are GTSNPN and SVGIG (reference sequence). CDR3 DNA: TGTGCAATACAGGGGAGTAACTACGAGCAGTACTTC. The encoded protein is CAIQGSNYEQYF. Complete variable domain (other parts from reference TRBV30 and TRBJ2-7): SQTIHQWPATLVQPVGSPLSLECTVEGTSNPNLYWYRQAAGRGLQLLFYSVGIGQISSEVPQNLSASRPQDRQFILSSKKLLLSDSGFYLCAIQGSNYEQYFGPGTRLTVT.

The chain uses TRBV28 and TRBJ2-1; D not certain. The ends were cut back, 6 bases at V and 9 bases at J, with 21 bases in the middle. The CDR3 has 15 amino acids. The V gene's germline CDR1 is MDHEN and CDR2 SYDVKM. The CDR3 reads CASSPGLAESSEQFF. Here the CDR3 DNA reads TGTGCCAGCAGCCCCGGGTTAGCCGAATCGAGTGAGCAGTTCTTC.

CDR3 sequence reads: CASSESRDLRNWSNQPQHF. Here the CDR3 DNA reads TGCGCCAGCAGTGAGTCGAGGGACTTAAGGAATTGGAGCAATCAGCCCCAGCATTTT. The chain joins TRBV10-1 to TRBJ1-5, with a tentative D call TRBD1 (5 bases). Germline-derived CDR1 and CDR2 are WNHNN and SYGVQD (reference sequence). V dropped 0 bases and J dropped 1 base, with 19 bases sitting between them. This CDR3 region has 19 residues.

This clone was seen a handful of times. The sample contains more than one DNA sequence encoding this CDR3. The CDR3 reads CASSLRQGNQPQHF. CDR3 nucleotide sequence: TGTGCCAGCAGTTTAAGGCAGGGTAATCAGCCCCAGCATTTT. The chain couples TRBV27 to TRBJ1-5, with D possibly TRBD1 on 5 matching bases. Trimming stripped 2 bases from V and 4 bases from J, with 9 bases between. The CDR3 spans 14 residues. Germline lookup yields CDR1 MNHEY and CDR2 SMNVEV (reference sequence).

The CDR3 loop reads CASSSPGQGSYNEQFF. As DNA, the CDR3 is TGTGCCAGCAGTTCTCCCGGACAGGGCTCCTACAATGAGCAGTTCTTC. This sequence joins TRBV11-3 and TRBJ2-1, with 8 bases that match TRBD1. The CDR3 runs 16 residues. The germline CDR1 and CDR2 sequences are SGHNT and YENEEA. V trimming: 6 bases; J trimming: 0 bases; junction bases outside the gene matches: 7. Full variable domain (remainder filled in from reference TRBV11-3 and TRBJ2-1): EAGVVQSPRYKIIEKKQPVAFWCNPISGHNTLYWYLQNLGQGPELLIRYENEEAVDDSQLPKDRFSAERLKGVDSTLKIQPAELGDSAVYLCASSSPGQGSYNEQFFGPGTRLTVL.

This sequence joins TRBV12-5 and TRBJ1-1; D gene ambiguous. This CDR3 comprises 15 residues. The germline CDR1 and CDR2 sequences are LGHNT and FRNRAP. Trimming removed 0 bases at V and 1 base at J, with 9 bases between. This CDR3 is CASGLVRPRNTEAFF. The CDR3 region has the DNA TGTGCTAGTGGTTTGGTACGTCCGAGGAACACTGAAGCTTTCTTT.